This T cell receptor beta chain was obtained from a study of vaccination and CD4 T cells after COVID-19. Stated treatment: roughly 10-day PBMC culture with coronavirus spike peptide pools or control peptides (ViraFEST assay). ViraFEST sequenced TCRs after peptide-pool expansion of antigen-specific T cells. Sequenced with the Oncomine TCR Beta short-read assay was DNA taken from cultured CD4+ T cells. One entry per CDR3 protein, called by TCRdb with MiXCR from the PCR reads. The top ten clones hold about 29% of a sample with approximately 13,000 distinct CDR3 sequences, 25% to 30% of them seen once. Overall study results and limits: Convalescent patients gained a median 86.3% of their reactive clones only post-vaccination.

V was cut by 3 bases and J by 0 bases, with 5 bases left in between. Per germline, CDR1 LNHDA and CDR2 SQIVND (reference sequence). The CDR3 covers 14 residues. A word on this clonotype: Its antigen is still unknown.

The sequence was collected from a human donor who received a COVID-19 vaccine. This material consisted of CD4+ T cells from blood, cultured in vitro, taken before SARS-CoV-2 vaccination. The rearrangement links TRBV19 to TRBJ1-4; D is possibly TRBD1 (5 bases). CDR3 protein: CASSMTATNEKLFF. The CDR3 DNA reads as TGTGCCAGTAGTATGACAGCAACTAATGAAAAACTGTTTTTT.